One sample yielded the 28 T cell receptor beta chains listed below, sequenced in a study of PD-L1 blockade in urothelial cancer. Profiled with immunoSEQ multiplex PCR; TCRdb holds only in-frame clones, not every one. The table includes about 95,000 clones, over 75% detected once. Described time point: pretreatment peripheral blood. Sequences were derived from PBMCs, sampled around atezolizumab (anti-PD-L1) treatment. The receptors shown here come from a man in his 60s with urothelial cancer.

V is TRBV7-3 and J is TRBJ2-3; TRBD2 agrees at 15 bases. The ends lost 4 bases at V and 5 bases at J; junction bases unmatched: 7. The CDR3 is 17 amino acids. Germline loops: CDR1 SGHTA, CDR2 FQGTGA. The CDR3 sequence is CASSSAGLAGGRDTQYF. CDR3 nucleotide sequence: TGTGCCAGCAGCTCCGCCGGACTAGCGGGGGGGCGAGATACGCAGTATTTT. The full variable domain, with the rest looked up from reference TRBV7-3 and TRBJ2-3, is GAGVSQTPSNKVTEKGKYVELRCDPISGHTALYWYRQSLGQGPEFLIYFQGTGAADDSGLPNDRFFAVRPEGSVSTLKIQRTERGDSAVYLCASSSAGLAGGRDTQYFGPGTRLTVL.

Note on this clone: Other nucleotide sequences from this sample produce the same CDR3. The chain carries TRBV7-9 and TRBJ1-1; D gene unclear. Per the germline V gene, CDR1 is SEHNR and CDR2 is FQNEAQ (reference sequence). The V and J ends lost 5 bases and 2 bases respectively, with 12 bases between them. The CDR3 contains 14 residues. As DNA, the CDR3 is TGTGCCAGCAGCCGGCAAGGAGGCAACACTGAAGCTTTCTTT. Translated, it gives CASSRQGGNTEAFF.

This chain joins TRBV29-1 and TRBJ2-1; 9 nucleotides line up with TRBD2. The J segment lost 2 bases and the V segment lost 5 bases, leaving 7 bases of the junction unmatched. The CDR3 has 15 amino acids. Germline loops: CDR1 SQVTM, CDR2 ANQGSEA. This CDR3 is CSVLGAGGAYNEQFF. The CDR3 bases are TGCAGCGTTCTGGGGGCGGGAGGGGCCTACAATGAGCAGTTCTTC.

The table lists this clone with a count of one. The rearrangement uses TRBV28 and TRBJ2-3; tentatively, D is TRBD2 (7 bases). The germline V gene encodes CDR1 MDHEN and CDR2 SYDVKM. The length of the CDR3 is 14 residues. The V end was cut by 3 bases, the J end by 4 bases, with 11 bases between. Written as DNA, the CDR3 is TGTGCCAGCAGTTTGGGGGGGGCCGCAGATACGCAGTATTTT. This sequence encodes CASSLGGAADTQYF.

The chain is built from TRBV6-8 and TRBJ1-5; a weak D match, TRBD1 (6 bases). Germline V CDR1 and CDR2: MNHGY, SAAAGT. The CDR3 extends over 15 amino acids. Trimming took 5 bases from V and 2 from J, leaving 13 bases between them. The CDR3: CASSNLTGRNQPQHF. The CDR3, as DNA: TGTGCCAGCAGTAACCTGACAGGTCGCAATCAGCCCCAGCATTTT.

The chain recombines TRBV11-2 with TRBJ1-3, with TRBD1 matching 7 bases. V lost 5 bases to trimming and J lost 11 bases; unmatched junction nucleotides: 6. The germline CDR1 and CDR2 sequences are SGHAT and FQNNGV. The CDR3 is 12 residues long. Written as DNA, the CDR3 is TGTGCCAGCAGCCCAGGGGGTTCGTCCATATATTTT. Amino acid sequence: CASSPGGSSIYF.

The V gene is TRBV5-1, the J gene TRBJ1-5; D is unclear. Germline CDR1 reads SGHRS; CDR2 reads YFSETQ. The length of the CDR3 is 16 residues. Trimming pared 0 bases from V and 4 bases from J, leaving 14 bases between. The CDR3 coding sequence is TGCGCCAGCAGCTTGGTGCCCGGAGACCTAAATCAGCCCCAGCATTTT. Translation gives CASSLVPGDLNQPQHF.

This sequence joins TRBV27 and TRBJ2-7, with 8 positions matching TRBD2. Germline CDR1 and CDR2: MNHEY and SMNVEV (reference sequence). There are 16 residues in the CDR3. The junction had 6 bases not matched to a gene; V was cut back by 2 bases and J by 0 bases. In DNA, the CDR3 is TGTGCCAGCAGTTTACAGGTGACTAGCGTCTCCTACGAGCAGTACTTC. As protein: CASSLQVTSVSYEQYF.

This clone has just one count. This sequence joins TRBV5-1 and TRBJ2-1, with 9 bases fitting TRBD2. The CDR3 is 15 amino acids. J gave up 2 bases and V 4 bases, and 4 bases lay outside the gene matches. CDR1 SGHRS and CDR2 YFSETQ come from the germline V gene. The CDR3 loop reads CASSALAGTYNEQFF. The CDR3 DNA follows: TGCGCCAGCAGCGCTCTAGCGGGGACCTACAATGAGCAGTTCTTC.

This rearrangement joins TRBV11-2 to TRBJ2-3; D is unclear. The V gene's germline CDR1 is SGHAT and CDR2 FQNNGV. This CDR3 region has 13 residues. The V end lost 11 bases, the J end lost 5 bases, and 17 bases lay between the germline ends. The CDR3 DNA is TGTGCCGCCACGAATATTCCGGGAGATACGCAGTATTTT. This encodes CAATNIPGDTQYF.

The chain joins TRBV7-2 to TRBJ2-1; TRBD2 might be the D (6 bases). The germline gives CDR1 SGHTA, CDR2 FQGNSA. Trimming stripped 5 bases from V and 10 bases from J, with 21 bases between. This CDR3 is built from 15 residues. CDR3: CASSPWGGASGEQFF. The CDR3 coding sequence is TGTGCCAGCAGCCCCTGGGGCGGGGCCTCAGGGGAGCAGTTCTTC.

CDR3 DNA sequence: TGCAGCGTTGCCCGGGACAGGGGAATCGTGCAGTACTTC. This translates into CSVARDRGIVQYF. This chain uses TRBV29-1 with TRBJ2-7; 10 nucleotides line up with TRBD1. The junction had 9 bases not matched to a gene; V was cut back by 4 bases and J by 9 bases. CDR1 SQVTM and CDR2 ANQGSEA come from the germline V gene. This CDR3 has 13 amino acids.

V usage is TRBV6-6 and J usage is TRBJ2-2, with TRBD1 identical over 10 bases. J gave up 6 bases and V 3 bases, and 4 bases lay outside the gene matches. Germline V gene sequence: CDR1 MNHNY, CDR2 SVGAGI (reference sequence). The CDR3 has 15 residues. CDR3 DNA sequence: TGTGCCAGCAGTTATTCCGGGACAGGGGCCGGGGAGCTGTTTTTT. The encoded protein is CASSYSGTGAGELFF.

The gene calls are TRBV28 and TRBJ1-1, with D maybe TRBD1 (5 bases). V was pared by 7 bases and J by 4 bases, with 16 bases between. Germline loops: CDR1 MDHEN, CDR2 SYDVKM. CDR3 length: 14 residues. The chain's CDR3 is CASTSKGAGTEAFF. The CDR3 nucleotides read TGTGCCAGCACCTCCAAAGGGGCTGGCACTGAAGCTTTCTTT.

V and J are TRBV28 and TRBJ2-1; D perhaps matches TRBD2 (6 bases). V lost 8 bases to trimming and J lost 7 bases, with 21 bases between them. Germline values: CDR1 MDHEN, CDR2 SYDVKM. The CDR3 extends over 15 amino acids. The CDR3 spells CASGSSPGVRNEQFF. DNA of the CDR3: TGTGCCAGCGGTTCCAGCCCGGGAGTACGGAATGAGCAGTTCTTC.

This clone was picked up one time. The J gene is TRBJ2-2, the V gene TRBV13; 14 bases align to TRBD2. V lost 4 bases to trimming and J lost 7 bases; unmatched junction nucleotides: 2. The germline V gene has CDR1 PRHDT and CDR2 FYEKMQ (reference sequence). The CDR3 consists of 15 residues. CDR3 DNA sequence: TGTGCCAGCAGCTCGGGACTAGCGGGGGTCGGGGAGCTGTTTTTT. This codes for CASSSGLAGVGELFF.

The J gene is TRBJ2-5, the V gene TRBV7-2, with 11 bases fitting TRBD1. The CDR3 covers 15 residues. CDR1 is SGHTA and CDR2 is FQGNSA in the germline V gene. The junction had 7 bases not matched to a gene; V was cut back by 5 bases and J by 5 bases. The CDR3 bases are TGTGCCAGCAGCCCCTGGACAGGGGGCGGCGAGACCCAGTACTTC. Residues: CASSPWTGGGETQYF.

The V and J genes are TRBV7-3 and TRBJ1-1; D might be TRBD1 (5 bases). The CDR3 length is 22 residues. The germline gives CDR1 SGHTA, CDR2 FQGTGA. Deletions cut 1 base from V and 0 bases from J, with 30 bases between. CDR3 bases: TGTGCCAGCAGCTTAAGGTCCATCCTCCAAGGGGCGGCCCCTACTATGAACACTGAAGCTTTCTTT. Translation: CASSLRSILQGAAPTMNTEAFF.

J is TRBJ2-5 and V is TRBV19; either TRBD1 or TRBD2 may supply D (7 bases each). This CDR3 is 12 amino acids long. Deletions cut 10 bases from V and 5 bases from J, with 14 bases between. Germline loops: CDR1 LNHDA, CDR2 SQIVND (reference sequence). DNA of the CDR3: TGTGCCACTAGACAGGGAGGGGAGACCCAGTACTTC. Protein sequence: CATRQGGETQYF.

The chain uses TRBV6-1 and TRBJ1-2; unclear D gene. The ends were cut back, 2 bases at V and 7 bases at J, with 17 bases in the middle. The length of the CDR3 is 15 residues. Germline V CDR1 and CDR2: MNHNS, SASEGT. DNA for the CDR3: TGTGCCAGCAGTGAAAGGAGCTTTGGGAGCTCTGGCTACACCTTC. Amino acid sequence: CASSERSFGSSGYTF.

This rearrangement joins TRBV6-1 to TRBJ2-7, with 7 bases identical to TRBD1. Germline V gene data show CDR1 as MNHNS and CDR2 as SASEGT. The V gene end was trimmed by 8 bases and the J gene end by 1 base; junction bases not matched to a gene: 11. The CDR3 is 15 residues long. Here the CDR3 DNA reads TGTGCCAGCGGGGGAACAGGGGTTAGTTCCTACGAGCAGTACTTC. Its translation: CASGGTGVSSYEQYF.

The chain employs TRBV5-1 and TRBJ2-3; maybe TRBD2 (6 bases). V dropped 4 bases and J dropped 9 bases, with 15 bases sitting between them. Germline V gene lookup returns CDR1 SGHRS and CDR2 YFSETQ. The CDR3 extends over 13 amino acids. For the CDR3, the DNA is TGCGCCAGCAGCAGGGGCCCGGGGGAAACGCAGTATTTT. This sequence encodes CASSRGPGETQYF.

In nucleotides, the CDR3 is TGCGCCAGCAGCTTGTCTGGCGGGAGACGCTCCTACGAGCAGTACTTC. Translating it yields CASSLSGGRRSYEQYF. The genes are TRBV5-1 and TRBJ2-7; 7 nucleotides line up with TRBD2. This CDR3 region has 16 residues. Trimming cost V 1 base and J 0 bases; bases outside gene matches: 7. Per germline, CDR1 SGHRS and CDR2 YFSETQ.

This chain links TRBV7-2 with TRBJ1-2, with unresolved D. Trimming took 1 base from V and 7 from J, leaving 7 bases between them. The CDR3 covers 12 residues. Germline loops: CDR1 SGHTA, CDR2 FQGNSA. For the CDR3, the DNA is TGTGCCAGCAGCTTAGTCTCGGTTGGCTACACCTTC. Its translation is CASSLVSVGYTF.

This chain connects TRBV4-1 to TRBJ2-5; 8 nucleotides align to TRBD2. Trimming at V came to 1 base and at J to 3 bases, leaving 4 bases not matched to a gene. CDR3 length equals 15 residues. The V gene's germline CDR1 is MGHRA and CDR2 YSYEKL. The CDR3 DNA is TGCGCCAGCAGCCAAGGCCGGGGGGGGGAAGAGACCCAGTACTTC. This sequence encodes CASSQGRGGEETQYF.

V usage is TRBV5-1 and J usage is TRBJ2-5, with 8 bases identical to TRBD1. CDR3 length equals 14 residues. V lost 0 bases to trimming and J lost 6 bases; unmatched junction nucleotides: 4. The germline CDR1 and CDR2 sequences are SGHRS and YFSETQ. This CDR3 reads CASSLVGQGQTQYF. The CDR3 nucleotides read TGCGCCAGCAGCTTGGTAGGACAGGGTCAGACCCAGTACTTC.

This rearrangement joins TRBV7-9 to TRBJ2-1; TRBD2 matches 11 bases. Unmatched junction bases numbered 12, after V lost 5 bases and J lost 9 bases. The CDR3 spans 16 residues. Per the germline V gene, CDR1 is SEHNR and CDR2 is FQNEAQ (reference sequence). In nucleotides, the CDR3 is TGTGCCAGCAGCCCGTACACTAGCGGGAGCTGGGGTGAGCAGTTCTTC. This codes for CASSPYTSGSWGEQFF.

The rearrangement links TRBV4-2 to TRBJ2-7; a possible D gene is TRBD2 (6 bases). The CDR3 has 17 amino acids. Trimming took off 1 base at V and 1 base at J, with 17 bases between the two ends. Germline V gene sequence: CDR1 LGHNA, CDR2 YNFKEQ. The CDR3 region is CASSQARERAVSYEQYF. As DNA, the CDR3 is TGTGCCAGCAGCCAAGCCAGGGAGCGGGCCGTTTCCTACGAGCAGTACTTC.